These 24 T cell receptor beta chains were all obtained from the same sample, sequenced in a study of neurological immune-mediated disorders. From the 5' RACE reads, TCRdb called clonotypes with MiXCR, one entry per CDR3 protein. The sample contains 18,000 or so distinct CDR3 sequences, 14% of which appear only once. The specimen sequenced was CD4+ T cells from blood. The receptors stem from a woman aged 60-70 years with HTLV-1-associated myelopathy (HAM/TSP).

By sample fraction, this clonotype is medium-sized. V gene TRBV24-1 combines with J gene TRBJ2-7; D not certain. The CDR3 is made up of 14 amino acids. Germline assignment: CDR1 KGHDR and CDR2 SFDVKD. V was trimmed by 2 bases and J by 0 bases, leaving 7 bases between them. The CDR3 protein is CATSDSYSSYEQYF. The CDR3 region has the DNA TGTGCCACCAGTGATTCCTACAGCTCCTACGAGCAGTACTTC.

This clonotype is medium-sized in the sample. The chain couples TRBV7-2 to TRBJ2-3; 8 bases line up with TRBD2. V shed 5 bases, J shed 2 bases, and the junction held 12 bases outside the gene matches. Per germline, CDR1 SGHTA and CDR2 FQGNSA. This CDR3 spans 17 amino acids. CDR3 coding DNA: TGTGCCAGCAGCGGACGACTGAGCGGGGGTTCCACAGATACGCAGTATTTT. Translating gives CASSGRLSGGSTDTQYF.

This clonotype was observed a few times. V is TRBV5-1 and J is TRBJ2-3, with TRBD1 matching 9 bases. This CDR3 is 16 amino acids long. V lost 4 bases to trimming and J lost 6 bases; unmatched junction nucleotides: 12. Germline-derived CDR1 and CDR2 are SGHRS and YFSETQ. The DNA of the CDR3 is TGCGCCAGCAGCGTCGCAAGGGACAGGGTTACGGATACGCAGTATTTT. Its protein product is CASSVARDRVTDTQYF. Drawing the rest from reference TRBV5-1 and TRBJ2-3, the complete variable domain is KAGVTQTPRYLIKTRGQQVTLSCSPISGHRSVSWYQQTPGQGLQFLFEYFSETQRNKGNFPGRFSGRQFSNSRSEMNVSTLELGDSALYLCASSVARDRVTDTQYFGPGTRLTVL.

With respect to this clonotype: The junction shows a germline mismatch at one end, possibly a read error. The chain combines TRBV29-1 with TRBJ1-5; the match to TRBD1 covers 9 bases. The germline V gene has CDR1 SQVTM and CDR2 ANQGSEA. This CDR3 is built from 13 residues. The CDR3 coding sequence is TGCAGCGTTTTGGACAGGGGAAACCAGCCCCATCATTTT. Protein product: CSVLDRGNQPHHF.

This clonotype appeared many times. CDR3: CASSSQVTGELFF. The CDR3 region has the DNA TGTGCCAGCAGCTCACAAGTCACCGGGGAGCTGTTTTTT. The genes are TRBV7-2 and TRBJ2-2; unclear D gene. V was cut by 4 bases and J by 4 bases, with 7 bases left in between. CDR1 SGHTA and CDR2 FQGNSA come from the germline V gene. This CDR3 has 13 amino acids.

Many counts were recorded for this clonotype. This chain connects TRBV3-1 to TRBJ1-3, with TRBD1 identical over 8 bases. Trimming at V came to 4 bases and at J to 4 bases, leaving 12 bases not matched to a gene. The CDR3 runs 17 residues. The germline V gene has CDR1 LGHDT and CDR2 YNNKEL (reference sequence). CDR3 sequence (DNA): TGTGCCAGCAGCCTAAGGACCCAGGGGGCGCGAGGAAACACCATATATTTT. Encoded protein: CASSLRTQGARGNTIYF.

This clonotype has a count of ten or more. The chain has TRBV7-2 and TRBJ1-2; 8 nucleotides match TRBD1. Germline values: CDR1 SGHTA, CDR2 FQGNSA. The CDR3 length is 16 residues. V dropped 2 bases and J dropped 2; count of bases not matched to a gene: 7. CDR3 loop: CASSLFPGGANYGYTF. CDR3 DNA sequence: TGTGCCAGCAGCTTATTCCCAGGGGGCGCAAACTATGGCTACACCTTC.

This chain joins TRBV12-3 or TRBV12-4 and TRBJ1-2, with TRBD1 as a possible D gene (6 bases). The CDR3 contains 15 residues. Trimming removed 4 bases from V and 0 bases from J, with 12 bases in between. CDR3 coding DNA: TGTGCCAGCAGTTCGGGGGCCACAGCTAACTATGGCTACACCTTC. This codes for CASSSGATANYGYTF.

The chain joins TRBV4-2 to TRBJ1-5, with D possibly being TRBD1 (5 bases). The V end lost 4 bases, the J end lost 11 bases, and 18 bases lay between the germline ends. Germline values: CDR1 LGHNA, CDR2 YNFKEQ. This CDR3 region has 14 residues. The CDR3: CASSLDSAYKTQHF. The CDR3, as DNA: TGTGCCAGCAGCCTTGACAGTGCCTATAAGACCCAGCATTTT.

Worth noting for this clonotype: A read error may be the cause here, since a much bigger clone is one base away. V usage is TRBV19 and J usage is TRBJ2-1; 8 positions agree with TRBD1. Trimming cost V 8 bases and J 4 bases; bases outside gene matches: 10. There are 15 residues in the CDR3. Germline CDR1 is LNHDA and CDR2 is SQIVND (reference sequence). The CDR3 DNA reads as TGTGCCAGTTGGGGTAGGACAGGGTGGTACAATGAGCAGTTCTTC. Protein product: CASWGRTGWYNEQFF.

V gene TRBV5-1 combines with J gene TRBJ2-1; 11 nucleotides line up with TRBD2. Unmatched junction bases numbered 5, after V lost 4 bases and J lost 5 bases. This CDR3 region has 15 residues. Germline CDR1 and CDR2: SGHRS and YFSETQ. The chain's CDR3 is CASSRTSGLDNEQFF. The CDR3 DNA follows: TGCGCCAGCAGCCGGACTAGCGGGCTTGACAATGAGCAGTTCTTC.

Many counts were recorded for this clonotype. V gene TRBV6-1 combines with J gene TRBJ2-3, with 10 bases lining up with TRBD2. The CDR3 totals 18 residues. Trimming cost V 4 bases and J 0 bases; bases outside gene matches: 10. Germline V gives CDR1 MNHNS, CDR2 SASEGT. In DNA form, the CDR3 reads TGTGCCAGCAGTGGACGGTTAGCGGGAGGTACTAGCACAGATACGCAGTATTTT. Amino acids: CASSGRLAGGTSTDTQYF.

There are many counts of this clonotype. This chain links TRBV5-1 with TRBJ2-3, with D perhaps matching TRBD2 (6 bases). CDR3 length equals 15 residues. Germline V CDR1 and CDR2: SGHRS, YFSETQ. Trimming left V 1 base short and J 5 bases short, with 14 bases between. CDR3 loop: CASSLWRGSRDTQYF. CDR3 coding DNA: TGCGCCAGCAGCTTGTGGAGGGGATCCCGAGATACGCAGTATTTT. Filled out from reference TRBV5-1 and TRBJ2-3, the complete variable domain reads KAGVTQTPRYLIKTRGQQVTLSCSPISGHRSVSWYQQTPGQGLQFLFEYFSETQRNKGNFPGRFSGRQFSNSRSEMNVSTLELGDSALYLCASSLWRGSRDTQYFGPGTRLTVL.

This clonotype was picked up many times. The V and J genes are TRBV7-2 and TRBJ1-2; perhaps TRBD1 as D (5 bases). Germline CDR1 SGHTA, CDR2 FQGNSA. V lost 1 base and J lost 2, with 8 bases in between. This CDR3 is 14 amino acids long. The CDR3 here is CASSLGGVNYGYTF. CDR3 nucleotide sequence: TGTGCCAGCAGCTTAGGAGGGGTAAACTATGGCTACACCTTC. Supplemented by reference TRBV7-2 and TRBJ1-2, the full variable domain reads GAGVSQSPSNKVTEKGKDVELRCDPISGHTALYWYRQSLGQGLEFLIYFQGNSAPDKSGLPSDRFSAERTGGSVSTLTIQRTQQEDSAVYLCASSLGGVNYGYTFGSGTRLTVV.

This clonotype was seen many times. The CDR3 loop reads CASSYGTGSGTGELFF. DNA for the CDR3: TGTGCCAGCAGTTACGGCACTGGGTCGGGCACCGGGGAGCTGTTTTTT. The chain carries TRBV6-5 and TRBJ2-2; D ambiguous. CDR1 is MNHEY and CDR2 is SVGAGI in the germline V gene. V was trimmed by 2 bases and J by 4 bases, leaving 14 bases between them. CDR3 size: 16 residues.

By sample fraction, this clonotype is medium-sized. This chain connects TRBV12-3 or TRBV12-4 to TRBJ2-3; 9 bases line up with TRBD2. V shed 1 base, J shed 6 bases, and the junction held 5 bases outside the gene matches. CDR3 size: 15 residues. The CDR3 DNA reads as TGTGCCAGCAGTTTAGAATGGCGGGGGGGTGATACGCAGTATTTT. Translated, it gives CASSLEWRGGDTQYF.

This clonotype has a count of ten or more. J is TRBJ1-6 and V is TRBV10-3, with 8 bases fitting TRBD1. The CDR3 is 11 residues long. V trimming: 10 bases; J trimming: 8 bases; junction bases outside the gene matches: 1. Germline-derived CDR1 and CDR2 are ENHRY and SYGVKD. CDR3 amino acids: CATQGDSPLHF. The DNA of the CDR3 is TGTGCCACACAGGGGGATTCACCCCTCCACTTT.

In this sample, this clonotype turned up many times. The rearrangement links TRBV18 to TRBJ2-2; perhaps TRBD1 as D (6 bases). Germline values: CDR1 KGHSH, CDR2 LQKENI. This CDR3 is built from 16 residues. V was shortened by 3 bases and J by 1 base, with 12 bases between the two germline ends. CDR3: CASSPWRTENTGELFF. The CDR3, as DNA: TGTGCCAGCTCACCCTGGAGGACAGAGAACACCGGGGAGCTGTTTTTT.

This clonotype was found many times. The gene calls are TRBV4-3 and TRBJ1-2; 7 nucleotides agree with TRBD1. The CDR3 runs 14 residues. The trim removed 1 base at V and 7 bases at J, leaving 6 bases unmatched. CDR1 is LGHNA, CDR2 YSLEER, per germline. DNA for the CDR3: TGCGCCAGCAGCCAAGGCAGGGGGAAGGGTGGCTACACCTTC. Its protein is CASSQGRGKGGYTF.

V usage is TRBV20-1 and J usage is TRBJ2-7, with D perhaps matching TRBD1 (6 bases). V was clipped by 0 bases and J by 1 base, with 10 bases between them. The CDR3 has 14 amino acids. The germline V gene has CDR1 DFQATT and CDR2 SNEGSKA (reference sequence). CDR3 sequence reads: CSARDQGRSYEQYF. CDR3 in DNA: TGCAGTGCTAGAGATCAGGGGCGGTCCTACGAGCAGTACTTC.

This chain uses TRBV4-2 with TRBJ1-2; D might be TRBD1 (5 bases). In germline, CDR1 is LGHNA, CDR2 YNFKEQ. The CDR3 covers 16 residues. Trimming pared 0 bases from V and 3 bases from J, leaving 14 bases between. CDR3 DNA sequence: TGTGCCAGCAGCCAAGAGGGGGTCGAACAGGACTATGGCTACACCTTC. Amino acids: CASSQEGVEQDYGYTF.

In its sample, this clonotype is medium-sized (0.01 to 0.1%). The chain has TRBV20-1 and TRBJ1-2; D may be TRBD1 (6 bases). Germline values: CDR1 DFQATT, CDR2 SNEGSKA (reference sequence). This CDR3 region has 14 residues. Trimming took 6 bases from V and 2 from J, leaving 16 bases between them. The CDR3 DNA reads TGCAGTGCGGACTCCGCCGGGGGCAACTATGGCTACACCTTC. Its translation is CSADSAGGNYGYTF.

Many counts were recorded for this clonotype. V and J are TRBV20-1 and TRBJ2-1; maybe TRBD1 (5 bases). Germline assignment: CDR1 DFQATT and CDR2 SNEGSKA (reference sequence). This CDR3 has 18 amino acids. The V and J ends lost 3 bases and 1 base respectively, with 22 bases between them. The CDR3 spells CSARRTGSVKGSYNEQFF. The CDR3 bases are TGCAGTGCTAGGAGGACGGGCTCCGTGAAGGGGTCCTACAATGAGCAGTTCTTC.

This clonotype was seen at least ten times. This chain links TRBV20-1 with TRBJ2-1; 9 nucleotides align to TRBD2. This CDR3 contains 14 residues. V dropped 1 base and J dropped 6; count of bases not matched to a gene: 4. CDR1 is DFQATT and CDR2 is SNEGSKA in the germline V gene (reference sequence). CDR3 in amino acids: CSARGGGASNEQFF. The CDR3 bases are TGCAGTGCTAGAGGCGGGGGGGCTTCCAATGAGCAGTTCTTC.